This passage covers 26 T cell receptor beta chains from one sample sequenced in a study of shared clonotypes between healthy human individuals. The repertoire was sequenced with immunoSEQ multiplex PCR; TCRdb's copy has only in-frame clones and lacks some. This table holds 2 million to 2.5 million clones, around 90% found once. The sample taken for sequencing was naive CD4+ T cells from PBMCs. Subset denoted: CD45RA+ positively selected. The receptor set was obtained from a man between 18 and 29 years old in good health. Some clones in this sample may be carry-over from other donors' samples.

This chain uses TRBV28 with TRBJ1-1; weak D call: TRBD1 (6 bases). The V and J ends lost 6 bases and 4 bases respectively, with 18 bases between them. The CDR3 is made up of 15 amino acids. The V gene's germline CDR1 is MDHEN and CDR2 SYDVKM. The CDR3: CASSRTASTSTEAFF. CDR3 sequence (DNA): TGTGCCAGCAGCCGGACAGCGAGTACGAGCACTGAAGCTTTCTTT.

This chain links TRBV6-1 with TRBJ1-2; TRBD1 is a possible D gene (6 bases). CDR1 MNHNS and CDR2 SASEGT come from the germline V gene. V lost 6 bases, J lost 4 bases, and 9 bases lay in between. CDR3 length: 12 residues. The CDR3, as DNA: TGTGCCAGCAGGGACAGCAGCTATGGCTACACCTTC. Translating gives CASRDSSYGYTF.

This clone is a singleton in its sample. The CDR3 nucleotides read TGTGCCTGGAGGGATACCGGGACAGGGCTCTTTTTTGGAAACACCATATATTTT. Its protein product is CAWRDTGTGLFFGNTIYF. The chain is built from TRBV30 and TRBJ1-3; 9 bases map to TRBD1. The length of the CDR3 is 18 residues. V dropped 3 bases and J dropped 3; count of bases not matched to a gene: 15. Per germline, CDR1 GTSNPN and CDR2 SVGIG (reference sequence).

J is TRBJ1-2 and V is TRBV9; D possibly corresponds to TRBD1 (5 bases). The CDR3 runs 14 residues. Germline CDR1 is SGDLS and CDR2 is YYNGEE. The V end lost 0 bases, the J end lost 4 bases, and 10 bases lay between the germline ends. CDR3 loop: CASSVDQGSYGYTF. The CDR3 DNA follows: TGTGCCAGCAGCGTAGATCAGGGATCCTATGGCTACACCTTC.

The chain has TRBV10-3 and TRBJ2-7; TRBD1 matches at 8 bases. This CDR3 region has 14 residues. Germline V gene sequence: CDR1 ENHRY, CDR2 SYGVKD. Trimming took 9 bases from V and 1 from J; bases not matched to a gene: 8. The CDR3 DNA reads TGTGCCATTAGAGGACAGGGCTTATCCTACGAGCAGTACTTC. Its protein product is CAIRGQGLSYEQYF.

The chain uses TRBV30 and TRBJ2-3; 9 nucleotides line up with TRBD1. CDR1 is GTSNPN and CDR2 is SVGIG in the germline V gene (reference sequence). This CDR3 is 13 amino acids long. J was trimmed by 7 bases and V by 1 base; bases with no gene match: 3. CDR3 residues: CAWSEDRGYTQYF. CDR3 in DNA: TGTGCCTGGAGTGAGGACAGGGGTTATACGCAGTATTTT.

V and J are TRBV10-3 and TRBJ2-3; TRBD2 might be the D (5 bases). Germline assignment: CDR1 ENHRY and CDR2 SYGVKD. This CDR3 has 16 residues. Trimming pared 0 bases from V and 2 bases from J, leaving 12 bases between. CDR3 DNA sequence: TGTGCCATCAGTGAGTCCCCCCAGCGGAACACAGATACGCAGTATTTT. This translates into CAISESPQRNTDTQYF.

The genes are TRBV28 and TRBJ2-1, with D possibly matching TRBD1 (5 bases). V was trimmed by 5 bases and J by 0 bases, leaving 14 bases between them. The CDR3 is 16 residues long. Per the germline V gene, CDR1 is MDHEN and CDR2 is SYDVKM. CDR3 residues: CASSTKTASSYNEQFF. The CDR3 DNA reads as TGTGCCAGCAGTACTAAGACAGCTAGCTCCTACAATGAGCAGTTCTTC.

On this clone itself: Other DNA sequences of this sample code for an identical CDR3. The V and J genes are TRBV6-1 and TRBJ2-7; perhaps TRBD1 as D (5 bases). The CDR3 is 14 amino acids. Germline-derived CDR1 and CDR2 are MNHNS and SASEGT. V dropped 1 base and J dropped 3 bases, with 10 bases sitting between them. This CDR3 is CASSEGGRGYEQYF. CDR3 nucleotide sequence: TGTGCCAGCAGTGAAGGGGGCCGAGGCTACGAGCAGTACTTC.

CDR3 in amino acids: CATEGRRRSGANVLTF. DNA for the CDR3: TGTGCCACCGAGGGACGGCGTCGCTCTGGGGCCAACGTCCTGACTTTC. The chain carries TRBV7-9 and TRBJ2-6; D is tentatively TRBD1 or TRBD2 (5 bases each). The length of the CDR3 is 16 residues. CDR1 and CDR2 from the germline V gene are SEHNR and FQNEAQ (reference sequence). V lost 10 bases to trimming and J lost 0 bases, with 16 bases between them. The full variable domain, in which reference TRBV7-9 and TRBJ2-6 provide the parts outside the CDR3, is DTGVSQNPRHKITKRGQNVTFRCDPISEHNRLYWYRQTLGQGPEFLTYFQNEAQLEKSRLLSDRFSAERPKGSFSTLEIQRTEQGDSAMYLCATEGRRRSGANVLTFGAGSRLTVL.

The rearrangement joins TRBV27 to TRBJ1-1; 8 bases fit TRBD1. Unmatched junction bases numbered 11, after V lost 6 bases and J lost 5 bases. This CDR3 comprises 15 residues. The germline gives CDR1 MNHEY, CDR2 SMNVEV (reference sequence). The CDR3 loop reads CASRRKTGGGTEAFF. The CDR3 coding sequence is TGTGCCAGCAGGCGAAAAACAGGGGGTGGGACTGAAGCTTTCTTT.

Here the CDR3 reads CASSPVIAGGGETQYF. CDR3 in DNA: TGTGCCAGCTCTCCGGTGATAGCGGGAGGGGGAGAGACCCAGTACTTC. The rearrangement links TRBV18 to TRBJ2-5, with TRBD2 matching 11 bases. This CDR3 contains 16 residues. The junction had 10 bases not matched to a gene; V was cut back by 6 bases and J by 4 bases. Germline CDR1 is KGHSH and CDR2 is LQKENI.

The rearrangement uses TRBV5-1 and TRBJ2-3, with a possible D match to TRBD2 (6 bases). V lost 0 bases and J lost 5, with 10 bases in between. The CDR3 extends over 14 amino acids. The germline V gene encodes CDR1 SGHRS and CDR2 YFSETQ. DNA for the CDR3: TGCGCCAGCAGCTTGGGGGGGACTTTAGATACGCAGTATTTT. Amino acid sequence: CASSLGGTLDTQYF.

The rearrangement links TRBV11-2 to TRBJ2-2, with 10 bases fitting TRBD2. Germline V CDR1 and CDR2: SGHAT, FQNNGV. The trim removed 1 base at V and 0 bases at J, leaving 5 bases unmatched. This CDR3 region has 18 residues. The CDR3 bases are TGTGCCAGCAGCTTAGCGTTTGGACTAGCGGCGAACACCGGGGAGCTGTTTTTT. Its protein is CASSLAFGLAANTGELFF. The full variable domain, completed using reference TRBV11-2 and TRBJ2-2, is EAGVAQSPRYKIIEKRQSVAFWCNPISGHATLYWYQQILGQGPKLLIQFQNNGVVDDSQLPKDRFSAERLKGVDSTLKIQPAKLEDSAVYLCASSLAFGLAANTGELFFGEGSRLTVL.

The rearrangement joins TRBV2 to TRBJ1-4, with a possible D match to TRBD1 (5 bases). The CDR3 length is 13 residues. Germline V gene data show CDR1 as SNHLY and CDR2 as FYNNEI. The V end lost 2 bases, the J end lost 16 bases, and 17 bases lay between the germline ends. This CDR3 is CASSESVEGLRFF. The CDR3 DNA reads as TGTGCCAGCAGTGAATCGGTTGAGGGGTTGAGGTTTTTT.

V gene TRBV5-4 combines with J gene TRBJ2-3; no reliable D call. Trimming removed 4 bases from V and 0 bases from J, with 15 bases in between. Germline CDR1 and CDR2: SGHNT and YYREEE (reference sequence). The CDR3 runs to 16 residues. The DNA for the CDR3 is TGTGCCAGCAGCCCGGGCGCCGCTCGAAGCACAGATACGCAGTATTTT. Its protein product is CASSPGAARSTDTQYF. The entire variable domain, with the rest obtained from reference TRBV5-4 and TRBJ2-3, is as follows: ETGVTQSPTHLIKTRGQQVTLRCSSQSGHNTVSWYQQALGQGPQFIFQYYREEENGRGNFPPRFSGLQFPNYSSELNVNALELDDSALYLCASSPGAARSTDTQYFGPGTRLTVL.

V is TRBV29-1 and J is TRBJ2-5; D might be TRBD2 (5 bases). CDR3 length: 14 residues. V lost 5 bases to trimming and J lost 0 bases, with 13 bases between them. CDR1 is SQVTM, CDR2 ANQGSEA, per germline. This CDR3 reads CSVYGIRYQETQYF. For the CDR3, the DNA is TGCAGCGTTTACGGGATTCGGTACCAAGAGACCCAGTACTTC.

The CDR3 loop reads CASSLLGAYEQYF. The DNA for the CDR3 is TGTGCCAGCAGCTTATTAGGAGCCTACGAGCAGTACTTC. J is TRBJ2-5 and V is TRBV11-2; no reliable D call. Judging by the DNA end, TRBJ2-7 fits better; the J call may be wrong. CDR1 and CDR2 from the germline V gene are SGHAT and FQNNGV. This CDR3 contains 13 residues.

This clone was seen more than once but under ten times. Additional DNA sequences in this sample encode the identical CDR3. This chain uses TRBV5-1 with TRBJ1-1; TRBD1 might be the D (6 bases). Trimming left V 5 bases short and J 0 bases short, with 8 bases between. The V gene's germline CDR1 is SGHRS and CDR2 YFSETQ. CDR3 size: 13 residues. This CDR3 reads CASRDSMNTEAFF. The DNA of the CDR3 is TGCGCCAGCAGGGACAGCATGAACACTGAAGCTTTCTTT.

CDR3 sequence reads: CASSLPDSYNEQFF. The CDR3 DNA sequence: TGCGCCAGCAGCCTCCCGGACAGCTACAATGAGCAGTTCTTC. The V gene is TRBV5-1, the J gene TRBJ2-1, with D possibly TRBD1 on 6 matching bases. This CDR3 is built from 14 residues. Trimming took 4 bases from V and 3 from J, leaving 11 bases between them. Germline lookup yields CDR1 SGHRS and CDR2 YFSETQ.

With respect to this clone: In the same sample, other DNA sequences code for this CDR3. The rearrangement uses TRBV5-1 and TRBJ1-1, with 7 bases lining up with TRBD1. The length of the CDR3 is 14 residues. V was clipped by 3 bases and J by 2 bases; unmatched bases: 4. Germline V lookup: CDR1 SGHRS, CDR2 YFSETQ. This CDR3 reads CASSSGTANTEAFF. Here the CDR3 DNA reads TGCGCCAGCAGCTCAGGGACAGCCAACACTGAAGCTTTCTTT.

The chain employs TRBV5-8 and TRBJ1-4; perhaps TRBD1 as D (6 bases). Germline CDR1 and CDR2: SGHTS and YDEGEE. V lost 4 bases and J 2 bases, leaving 18 bases between the germline ends. The CDR3 sequence is 17 residues long. CDR3 nucleotide sequence: TGTGCCAGCAGCCCTGGGACAACATGGGCGACTAATGAAAAACTGTTTTTT. Its protein product is CASSPGTTWATNEKLFF.

The chain is built from TRBV29-1 and TRBJ2-7, with 7 bases fitting TRBD2. J lost 3 bases, V lost 8 bases, and 7 bases had no gene match. Per germline, CDR1 SQVTM and CDR2 ANQGSEA. The length of the CDR3 is 12 residues. The CDR3 DNA reads TGCAGCACCCGGACGGGGGGCTACGAGCAGTACTTC. The encoded protein is CSTRTGGYEQYF.

This chain links TRBV5-1 with TRBJ1-2; TRBD1 might be the D (6 bases). V dropped 4 bases and J dropped 2 bases, with 15 bases sitting between them. From germline, CDR1 is SGHRS and CDR2 YFSETQ. The CDR3 loop spans 15 amino acids. The CDR3 reads CASSVQQGANYGYTF. CDR3 DNA: TGCGCCAGCAGCGTCCAACAGGGTGCAAACTATGGCTACACCTTC. Full variable domain (outside the CDR3, taken from reference TRBV5-1 and TRBJ1-2): KAGVTQTPRYLIKTRGQQVTLSCSPISGHRSVSWYQQTPGQGLQFLFEYFSETQRNKGNFPGRFSGRQFSNSRSEMNVSTLELGDSALYLCASSVQQGANYGYTFGSGTRLTVV.

This chain connects TRBV6-5 to TRBJ2-7; either TRBD1 or TRBD2 may fit D (5 bases each). The CDR3 covers 15 residues. V shed 4 bases and J shed 6 bases, with 19 bases lying between them. CDR1 is MNHEY, CDR2 SVGAGI, per germline. The CDR3 DNA is TGTGCCAGCAGTTCGTATCGCCGGGACCCCCGCGAGCAGTACTTC. As protein: CASSSYRRDPREQYF.

This chain joins TRBV10-3 and TRBJ1-2; 8 bases are a match to TRBD1. The germline CDR1 and CDR2 sequences are ENHRY and SYGVKD. The CDR3 is 15 amino acids. After removal of 2 bases from V and 8 bases from J, the junction contained 10 bases not matched to a gene. The CDR3 DNA is TGTGCCATCAGTGAGATTACAGGGGGGTCAGGAGGCTACACCTTC. Amino acid sequence: CAISEITGGSGGYTF.